The clone carrying this T cell receptor beta chain has a count of ten or more. Its antigen is unidentified. Trimming stripped 5 bases from V and 4 bases from J, with 10 bases between. The CDR3 is made up of 13 amino acids. Germline-derived CDR1 and CDR2 are LGHDT and YNNKEL (reference sequence). TCR beta CDR3 region amplification was performed from RNA transcripts. When the TCR CDR3 underwent first-round RT-PCR, the HTBI primer set was used. MiXCR, applied by TCRdb to the multiplex PCR reads, yields one record per CDR3 protein. The sample contains almost 500,000 distinct CDR3 sequences, about 20% of which appear only once. The data originate from a study of T cells in Graves' hyperthyroidism and ophthalmopathy. Whole-study results and caveats: Most thyroid clonotypes with frequency above 0.001 were detected in blood.

The study excluded patients with uncontrolled infection, other autoimmune disease, pregnancy or lactation. Clinical symptoms, serum thyroxine and TRAb, thyroid ultrasound and orbital computed tomography were used for the diagnoses. V and J are TRBV3-1 and TRBJ2-3; D possibly corresponds to TRBD2 (6 bases). Input material: blood. The TCR comes from a woman aged 70 to 79 with Graves' ophthalmopathy. This chain's CDR3 is CASSYGRADTQYF. For the CDR3, the DNA is TGTGCCAGCAGCTACGGGAGAGCAGATACGCAGTATTTT.